This T cell receptor (beta chain) originates from a study of blood T cell repertoires in COVID-19. Study at large: Samples came from the United States, Italy and Spain, spanning acute and convalescent COVID-19.

Trimming stripped 10 bases from V and 7 bases from J, with 22 bases between. CDR3 length equals 14 residues. Looked up from germline, CDR1 is LNHDA and CDR2 is SQIVND (reference sequence). The method was immunoSEQ multiplex PCR; TCRdb's version includes in-frame clones alone and lacks a portion of them. Among some 46,000 clones, over 75% were seen once, and the ten largest hold roughly 7.4%. The chain is built from TRBV19 and TRBJ1-1; maybe TRBD1 (6 bases). Sequences were obtained from peripheral blood. This TCR came from a man aged 45-60 years with acute or convalescent COVID-19. The CDR3, as DNA: TGTGCCACTACCGGGGCGGGGGCGGCCGATGAAGCTTTCTTT. Its protein product is CATTGAGAADEAFF.